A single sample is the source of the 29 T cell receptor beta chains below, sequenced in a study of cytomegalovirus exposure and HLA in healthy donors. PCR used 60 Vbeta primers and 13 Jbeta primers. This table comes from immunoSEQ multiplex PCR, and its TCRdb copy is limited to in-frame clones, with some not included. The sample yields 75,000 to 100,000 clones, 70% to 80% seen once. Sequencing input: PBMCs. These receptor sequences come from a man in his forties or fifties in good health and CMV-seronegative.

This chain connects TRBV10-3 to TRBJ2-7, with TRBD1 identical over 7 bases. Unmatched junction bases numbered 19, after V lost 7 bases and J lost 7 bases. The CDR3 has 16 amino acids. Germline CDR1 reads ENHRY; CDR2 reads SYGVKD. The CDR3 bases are TGTGCCATCATGGACAGGACTGGGCGGTCTTCTGGGGAGCAGTACTTC. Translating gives CAIMDRTGRSSGEQYF.

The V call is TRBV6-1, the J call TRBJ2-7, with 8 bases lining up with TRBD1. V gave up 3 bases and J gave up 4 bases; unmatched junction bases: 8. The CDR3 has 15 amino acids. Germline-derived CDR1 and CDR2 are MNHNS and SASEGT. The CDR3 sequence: CASSDYRGANYEQYF. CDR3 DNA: TGTGCCAGCAGTGATTACAGGGGGGCGAATTACGAGCAGTACTTC.

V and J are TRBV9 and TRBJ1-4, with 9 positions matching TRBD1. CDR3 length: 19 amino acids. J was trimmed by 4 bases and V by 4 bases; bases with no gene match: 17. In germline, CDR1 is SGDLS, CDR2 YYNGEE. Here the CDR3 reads CASSTNPSGQGPDNEKLFF. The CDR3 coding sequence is TGTGCCAGCAGCACAAACCCCAGTGGACAGGGGCCCGATAATGAAAAACTGTTTTTT.

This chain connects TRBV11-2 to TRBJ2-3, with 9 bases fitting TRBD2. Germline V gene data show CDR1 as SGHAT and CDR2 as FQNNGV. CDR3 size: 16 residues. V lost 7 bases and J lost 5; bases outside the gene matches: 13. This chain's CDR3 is CASTPQAGGPLDTQYF. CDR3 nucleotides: TGTGCCAGCACCCCCCAGGCGGGGGGGCCATTAGATACGCAGTATTTT.

CDR3 in DNA: TGCAGCGTTGAACTTGGGAGACAGGGCTACGAGCAGTACTTC. Translated, it gives CSVELGRQGYEQYF. V is TRBV29-1 and J is TRBJ2-7; 7 bases fit TRBD1. Unmatched junction bases numbered 7, after V lost 2 bases and J lost 3 bases. Germline V gene lookup returns CDR1 SQVTM and CDR2 ANQGSEA. The CDR3 has 14 amino acids.

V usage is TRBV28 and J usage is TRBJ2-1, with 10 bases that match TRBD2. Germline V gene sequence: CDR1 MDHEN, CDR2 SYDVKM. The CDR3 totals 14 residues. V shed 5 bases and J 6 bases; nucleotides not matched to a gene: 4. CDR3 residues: CASSLGLALNEQFF. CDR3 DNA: TGTGCCAGCAGTCTGGGACTAGCGCTCAATGAGCAGTTCTTC.

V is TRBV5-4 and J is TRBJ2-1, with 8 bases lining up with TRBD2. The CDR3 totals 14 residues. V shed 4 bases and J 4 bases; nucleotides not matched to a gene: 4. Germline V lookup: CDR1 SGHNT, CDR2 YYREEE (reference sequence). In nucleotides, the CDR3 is TGTGCCAGCAGCCGGGGGGGGAAATACAATGAGCAGTTCTTC. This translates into CASSRGGKYNEQFF.

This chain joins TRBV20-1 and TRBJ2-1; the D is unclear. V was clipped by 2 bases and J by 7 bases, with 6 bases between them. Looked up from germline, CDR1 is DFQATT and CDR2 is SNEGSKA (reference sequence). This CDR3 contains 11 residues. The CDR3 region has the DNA TGCAGTGCTAGACTAGTAAATGAGCAGTTCTTC. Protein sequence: CSARLVNEQFF.

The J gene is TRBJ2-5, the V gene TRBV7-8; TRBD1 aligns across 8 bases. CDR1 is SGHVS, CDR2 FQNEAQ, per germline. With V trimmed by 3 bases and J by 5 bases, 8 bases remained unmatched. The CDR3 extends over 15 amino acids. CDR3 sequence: CASSFMSGGVETQYF. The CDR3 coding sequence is TGTGCCAGCAGCTTTATGTCAGGGGGCGTGGAGACCCAGTACTTC.

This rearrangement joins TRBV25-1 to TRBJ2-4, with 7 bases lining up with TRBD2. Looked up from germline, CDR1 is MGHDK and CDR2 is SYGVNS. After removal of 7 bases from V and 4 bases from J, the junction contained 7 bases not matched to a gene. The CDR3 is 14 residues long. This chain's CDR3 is CASTPGGNKNIQYF. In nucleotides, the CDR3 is TGTGCCAGCACCCCCGGGGGGAATAAAAACATTCAGTACTTC.

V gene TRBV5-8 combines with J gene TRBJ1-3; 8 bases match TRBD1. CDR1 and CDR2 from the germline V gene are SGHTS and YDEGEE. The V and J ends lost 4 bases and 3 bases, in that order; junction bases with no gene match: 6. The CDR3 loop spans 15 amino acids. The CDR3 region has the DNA TGTGCCAGCAGCCCCCAGGGGGCTCGTGGAAACACCATATATTTT. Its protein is CASSPQGARGNTIYF.

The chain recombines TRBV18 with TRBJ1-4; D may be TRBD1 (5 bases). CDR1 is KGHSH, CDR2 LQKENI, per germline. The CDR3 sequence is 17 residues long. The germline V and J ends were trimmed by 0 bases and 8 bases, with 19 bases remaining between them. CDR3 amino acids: CASSPPSGAQMREKLFF. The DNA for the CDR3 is TGTGCCAGCTCACCACCAAGCGGGGCCCAAATGAGGGAAAAACTGTTTTTT.

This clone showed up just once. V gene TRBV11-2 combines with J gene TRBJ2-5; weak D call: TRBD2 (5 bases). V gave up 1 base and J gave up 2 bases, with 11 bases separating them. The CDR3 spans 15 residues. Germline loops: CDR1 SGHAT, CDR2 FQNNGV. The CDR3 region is CASSLVGREQETQYF. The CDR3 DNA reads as TGTGCCAGCAGCTTAGTAGGGAGAGAACAAGAGACCCAGTACTTC.

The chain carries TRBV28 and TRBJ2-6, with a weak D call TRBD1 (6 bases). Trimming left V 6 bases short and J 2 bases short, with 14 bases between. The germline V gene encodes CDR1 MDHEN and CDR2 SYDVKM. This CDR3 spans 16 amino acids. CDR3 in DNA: TGTGCCAGCAGGTCTCAGGGGAACCCTGGGGCCAACGTCCTGACTTTC. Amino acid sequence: CASRSQGNPGANVLTF.

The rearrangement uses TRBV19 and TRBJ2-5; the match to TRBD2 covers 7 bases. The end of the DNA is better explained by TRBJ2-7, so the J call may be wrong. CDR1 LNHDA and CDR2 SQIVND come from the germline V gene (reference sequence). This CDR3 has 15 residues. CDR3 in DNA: TGTGCCAGTAGTATTGCCACGGGAGGTTCCTACGAGCAGTACTTC. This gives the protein CASSIATGGSYEQYF.

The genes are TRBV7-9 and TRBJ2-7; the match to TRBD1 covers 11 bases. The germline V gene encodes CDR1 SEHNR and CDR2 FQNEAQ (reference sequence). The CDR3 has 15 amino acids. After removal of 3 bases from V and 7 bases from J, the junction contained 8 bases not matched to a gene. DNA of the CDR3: TGTGCCAGCAGCTTTTTTGGACAGGGGGCTCGGGAGCAGTACTTC. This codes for CASSFFGQGAREQYF.

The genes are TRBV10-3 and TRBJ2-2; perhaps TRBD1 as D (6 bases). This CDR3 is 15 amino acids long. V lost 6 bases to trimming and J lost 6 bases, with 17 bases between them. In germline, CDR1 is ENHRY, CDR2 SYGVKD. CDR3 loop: CAISPGVVDSGELFF. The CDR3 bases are TGTGCCATCAGCCCAGGGGTGGTGGATTCCGGGGAGCTGTTTTTT.

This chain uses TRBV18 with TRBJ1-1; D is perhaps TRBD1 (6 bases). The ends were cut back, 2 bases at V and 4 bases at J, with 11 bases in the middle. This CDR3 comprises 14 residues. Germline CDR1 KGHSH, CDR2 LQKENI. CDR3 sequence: CASSPGGLGTEAFF. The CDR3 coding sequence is TGTGCCAGCTCACCAGGGGGCTTGGGCACTGAAGCTTTCTTT.

The CDR3: CASSKEATGVYNEQFF. DNA for the CDR3: TGTGCCAGCAGCAAAGAGGCGACAGGGGTCTACAATGAGCAGTTCTTC. V usage is TRBV21-1 and J usage is TRBJ2-1; the DNA was not used to check the table's D call, TRBD1. TRBV21-1 is a known pseudogene. The CDR3 totals 16 residues.

The CDR3 spells CASSQVIRGNQPQHF. In nucleotides, the CDR3 is TGCGCCAGCAGCCAAGTTATTAGGGGAAATCAGCCCCAGCATTTT. The rearrangement links TRBV4-1 to TRBJ1-5; TRBD1 might be the D (5 bases). Germline V gene lookup returns CDR1 MGHRA and CDR2 YSYEKL. Deletions cut 1 base from V and 4 bases from J, with 11 bases between. The CDR3 contains 15 residues.

The CDR3 sequence: CASSVQAYEQYF. The CDR3 DNA sequence: TGCGCCAGCAGCGTACAGGCCTACGAGCAGTACTTC. The chain carries TRBV5-1 and TRBJ2-7, with D perhaps matching TRBD1 (5 bases). The CDR3 is 12 residues long. V gave up 4 bases and J gave up 2 bases, with 7 bases separating them. From germline, CDR1 is SGHRS and CDR2 YFSETQ. Complete variable domain (other parts from reference TRBV5-1 and TRBJ2-7): KAGVTQTPRYLIKTRGQQVTLSCSPISGHRSVSWYQQTPGQGLQFLFEYFSETQRNKGNFPGRFSGRQFSNSRSEMNVSTLELGDSALYLCASSVQAYEQYFGPGTRLTVT.

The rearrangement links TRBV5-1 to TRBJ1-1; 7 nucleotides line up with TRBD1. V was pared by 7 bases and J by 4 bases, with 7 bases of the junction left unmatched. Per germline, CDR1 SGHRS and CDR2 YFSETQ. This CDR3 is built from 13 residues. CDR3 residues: CASGWAGGTEAFF. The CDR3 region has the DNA TGCGCCAGCGGGTGGGCAGGGGGCACTGAAGCTTTCTTT.

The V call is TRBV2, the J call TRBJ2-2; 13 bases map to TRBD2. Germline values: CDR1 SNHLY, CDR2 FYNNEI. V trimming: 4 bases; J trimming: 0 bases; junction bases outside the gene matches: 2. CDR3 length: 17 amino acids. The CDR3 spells CASSAGTSGTNTGELFF. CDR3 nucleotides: TGTGCCAGCAGTGCCGGGACTAGCGGGACGAACACCGGGGAGCTGTTTTTT.

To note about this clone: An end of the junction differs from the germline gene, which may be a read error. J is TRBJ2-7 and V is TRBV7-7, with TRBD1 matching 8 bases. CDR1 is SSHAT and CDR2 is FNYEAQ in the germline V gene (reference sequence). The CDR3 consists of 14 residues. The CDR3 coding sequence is TGTGCTAGCAGCTTAGGGACAGGATCCTACGAGCAGTACTTC. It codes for CASSLGTGSYEQYF.

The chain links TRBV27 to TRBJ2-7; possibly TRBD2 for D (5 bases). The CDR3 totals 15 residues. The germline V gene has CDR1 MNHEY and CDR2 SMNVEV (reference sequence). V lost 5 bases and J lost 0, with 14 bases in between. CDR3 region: CASSTAVRISYEQYF. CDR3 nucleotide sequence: TGTGCCAGCAGTACAGCGGTACGGATCTCCTACGAGCAGTACTTC.

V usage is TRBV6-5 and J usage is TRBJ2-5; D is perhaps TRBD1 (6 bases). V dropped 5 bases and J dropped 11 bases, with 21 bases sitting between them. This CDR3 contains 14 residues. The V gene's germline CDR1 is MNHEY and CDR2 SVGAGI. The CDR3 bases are TGTGCCAGCAGTCCCACAGGGTCCCCATCGGAGCAGTACTTC. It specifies CASSPTGSPSEQYF.

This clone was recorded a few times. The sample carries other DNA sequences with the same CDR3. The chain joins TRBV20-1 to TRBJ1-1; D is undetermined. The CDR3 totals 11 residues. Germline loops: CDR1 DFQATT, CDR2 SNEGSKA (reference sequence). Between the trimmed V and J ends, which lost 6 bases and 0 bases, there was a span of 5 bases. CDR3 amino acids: CSAPLNTEAFF. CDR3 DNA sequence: TGCAGTGCCCCGTTGAACACTGAAGCTTTCTTT.

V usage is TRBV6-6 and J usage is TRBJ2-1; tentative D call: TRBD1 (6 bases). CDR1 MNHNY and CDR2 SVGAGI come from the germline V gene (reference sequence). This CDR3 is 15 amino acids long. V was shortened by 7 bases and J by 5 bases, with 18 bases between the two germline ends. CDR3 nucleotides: TGTGCCAGCAACTTCGGGACAACCGGGAACAATGAGCAGTTCTTC. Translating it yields CASNFGTTGNNEQFF.

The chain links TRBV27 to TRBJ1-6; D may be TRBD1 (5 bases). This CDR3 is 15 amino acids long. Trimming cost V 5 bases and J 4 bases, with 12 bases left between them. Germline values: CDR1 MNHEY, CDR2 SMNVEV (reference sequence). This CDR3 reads CASSRLDTYNSPLHF. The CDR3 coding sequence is TGTGCCAGCAGTCGACTGGACACATATAATTCACCCCTCCACTTT.